This T cell receptor beta chain originates from a study of T cell responses to AZD1222 COVID-19 vaccine. Findings and limits, study-wide: Spike as a whole was targeted by vaccine-associated CD4 TCRs, dominant at 160-218 and 743-854. Clonal diversity was possibly underestimated, and the donors were mostly white British, with more females. Only a handful of AZD1222 recipients tested seropositive at baseline. In all cases, repertoires were sampled only after the peak T cell response.

This clone was found once. Its antigen is undetermined. The protocol was immunoSEQ multiplex PCR, while the TCRdb copy is restricted to in-frame clones and leaves out a portion. Of 140,000 to 150,000 clones in the sample, roughly 91% were seen once. V was cut by 0 bases and J by 5 bases, with 11 bases left in between. This CDR3 is built from 14 residues. Germline V CDR1 and CDR2: SGHRS, YFSETQ. The clonotype originates from an adult in good health. The chain has TRBV5-1 and TRBJ1-2; D perhaps matches TRBD1 (5 bases). The sequencing used peripheral blood, collected on day 0 of AZD1222 vaccination. The CDR3 DNA reads as TGCGCCAGCAGCTTGGTAGGGGAGGATTATGGCTACACCTTC. Translation: CASSLVGEDYGYTF. Full variable domain (missing parts from reference TRBV5-1 and TRBJ1-2): KAGVTQTPRYLIKTRGQQVTLSCSPISGHRSVSWYQQTPGQGLQFLFEYFSETQRNKGNFPGRFSGRQFSNSRSEMNVSTLELGDSALYLCASSLVGEDYGYTFGSGTRLTVV.